Listed here are 11 T cell receptor beta chains from one sample, sequenced in a study of CD4 T cells in relation to SARS-CoV-2 and coronaviruses. TCRdb keeps only in-frame clones here, not all; method: immunoSEQ multiplex PCR. Counted here are about 20,000 clones, around 72% occurring once; the ten biggest clones make up roughly a sixth. Their recognized antigens are unknown. CD4+ T cells from unexposed donors were obtained before the COVID-19 pandemic (2011-2018). CD4+ T cells were isolated from the cells after less than 13 days of culture. Sequencing was carried out using CD4+ T cells from PBMCs, cultured in vitro. The origin of the receptors is a human donor in good health.

This chain connects TRBV3-1 (or the pseudogene TRBV3-2) to TRBJ2-7; TRBD2 matches 11 bases. The CDR3 has 13 amino acids. V gave up 8 bases and J gave up 5 bases; unmatched junction bases: 5. Germline CDR1 reads LGHDT; CDR2 reads YNNKEL (reference sequence). The CDR3 nucleotides read TGTGCCAGCGGTACTAGCGGGAGCCACGAGCAGTACTTC. Its protein is CASGTSGSHEQYF.

The V gene is TRBV7-8, the J gene TRBJ1-1; 8 nucleotides match TRBD1. V shed 5 bases, J shed 5 bases, and the junction held 7 bases outside the gene matches. Germline V gene data show CDR1 as SGHVS and CDR2 as FQNEAQ. The CDR3 is 14 amino acids. The CDR3 bases are TGTGCCAGCAGCCTTGACAGGGGTTGGACTGAAGCTTTCTTT. Translation gives CASSLDRGWTEAFF.

The chain has TRBV29-1 and TRBJ2-3; tentative D call: TRBD2 (6 bases). CDR3 length equals 13 residues. The V gene lost 4 bases and the J gene lost 4 bases, with 12 bases spanning the gap. The germline V gene encodes CDR1 SQVTM and CDR2 ANQGSEA. DNA for the CDR3: TGCAGCGTTGTTCGGGGGAGTGCAGATACGCAGTATTTT. It specifies CSVVRGSADTQYF.

The rearrangement uses TRBV4-1 and TRBJ1-1; D is uncertain. The V end was cut by 6 bases, the J end by 0 bases, with 11 bases between. Germline CDR1 is MGHRA and CDR2 is YSYEKL. The CDR3 is 14 amino acids. CDR3: CASRGLLLNTEAFF. In DNA, the CDR3 is TGCGCCAGCAGGGGCTTACTCCTGAACACTGAAGCTTTCTTT.

The chain joins TRBV18 to TRBJ2-5; 15 bases match TRBD2. The CDR3 spans 16 residues. V lost 0 bases and J lost 4; bases outside the gene matches: 0. CDR1 is KGHSH, CDR2 LQKENI, per germline. The CDR3 DNA is TGTGCCAGCTCACCACCGGGACTAGCGGGAGGAGAGACCCAGTACTTC. Protein sequence: CASSPPGLAGGETQYF.

The genes are TRBV29-1 and TRBJ2-7; unclear D gene. This CDR3 has 12 amino acids. Trimming took off 4 bases at V and 5 bases at J, with 12 bases between the two ends. Germline CDR1 reads SQVTM; CDR2 reads ANQGSEA. CDR3 bases: TGCAGCGTTGTTGTGTCAGCCCACGAGCAGTACTTC. The encoded protein is CSVVVSAHEQYF.

This chain joins TRBV6-5 and TRBJ2-2, with a possible D match to TRBD1 (5 bases). The CDR3 sequence is 15 residues long. From germline, CDR1 is MNHEY and CDR2 SVGAGI. The germline V and J ends were trimmed by 6 bases and 1 base, with 12 bases remaining between them. The CDR3 DNA sequence: TGTGCCAGCAGCCAGGACACCTGGAACACCGGGGAGCTGTTTTTT. Translated: CASSQDTWNTGELFF.

This chain connects TRBV6-5 to TRBJ1-2, with 8 bases lining up with TRBD1. The CDR3 runs 14 residues. The germline gives CDR1 MNHEY, CDR2 SVGAGI. With V trimmed by 7 bases and J by 5 bases, 9 bases remained unmatched. The CDR3 here is CASKQPRQGYGYTF. The CDR3 DNA reads TGTGCCAGCAAACAACCCAGACAGGGGTATGGCTACACCTTC.

The genes are TRBV28 and TRBJ2-1, with a tentative D call TRBD1 (5 bases). This CDR3 has 13 residues. From germline, CDR1 is MDHEN and CDR2 SYDVKM. The V end lost 4 bases, the J end lost 4 bases, and 8 bases lay between the germline ends. This CDR3 is CASSSRQYNEQFF. CDR3 in DNA: TGTGCCAGCAGTTCCAGACAGTACAATGAGCAGTTCTTC.

In its sample, this clone was seen a few times. J is TRBJ1-4 and V is TRBV6-1; 8 bases match TRBD1. Germline lookup yields CDR1 MNHNS and CDR2 SASEGT. The J segment lost 7 bases and the V segment lost 3 bases, leaving 4 bases of the junction unmatched. This CDR3 spans 14 amino acids. The chain's CDR3 is CASSDRTGPEKLFF. In nucleotides, the CDR3 is TGTGCCAGCAGTGACCGGACAGGGCCTGAAAAACTGTTTTTT.

This chain uses TRBV3-1 (or the pseudogene TRBV3-2) with TRBJ2-5, with D maybe TRBD2 (5 bases). CDR1 and CDR2 from the germline V gene are LGHDT and YNNKEL (reference sequence). CDR3 length: 14 residues. The V end lost 4 bases, the J end lost 5 bases, and 14 bases lay between the germline ends. In DNA form, the CDR3 reads TGTGCCAGCAGCCCCGGACTTGGGGAGGAGACCCAGTACTTC. It codes for CASSPGLGEETQYF.